This T cell receptor beta chain comes out of a study of CXCR3-negative and CXCR3-positive naive CD8 T cells. Libraries were UMI-labeled 5' RACE TRB cDNA. TCRdb reanalyzed the 5' RACE reads, giving one entry per CDR3 protein sequence and no DNA. The table lists 45,000 to 60,000 distinct CDR3 sequences. Naive CD8+ T cells were CD45RO-CCR7+CD27+CD95-. Germline V lookup: CDR1 MNHEY, CDR2 SMNVEV (reference sequence). The CDR3 totals 12 residues. This sequence joins TRBV27 and TRBJ2-5; as DNA is missing, the TRBD1 call by TCRdb cannot be tested. The origin of this receptor is a human donor in good health. Some clones in this sample may be carry-over from other donors' samples. Sequencing was done on a sample of naive CXCR3- CD8+ T cells from blood. Specified subset: CD45RO-CCR7+CD27+CD95- naive CD8+ T cells lacking CXCR3 (TNR3-). CDR3 sequence: CASVQAQETQYF.